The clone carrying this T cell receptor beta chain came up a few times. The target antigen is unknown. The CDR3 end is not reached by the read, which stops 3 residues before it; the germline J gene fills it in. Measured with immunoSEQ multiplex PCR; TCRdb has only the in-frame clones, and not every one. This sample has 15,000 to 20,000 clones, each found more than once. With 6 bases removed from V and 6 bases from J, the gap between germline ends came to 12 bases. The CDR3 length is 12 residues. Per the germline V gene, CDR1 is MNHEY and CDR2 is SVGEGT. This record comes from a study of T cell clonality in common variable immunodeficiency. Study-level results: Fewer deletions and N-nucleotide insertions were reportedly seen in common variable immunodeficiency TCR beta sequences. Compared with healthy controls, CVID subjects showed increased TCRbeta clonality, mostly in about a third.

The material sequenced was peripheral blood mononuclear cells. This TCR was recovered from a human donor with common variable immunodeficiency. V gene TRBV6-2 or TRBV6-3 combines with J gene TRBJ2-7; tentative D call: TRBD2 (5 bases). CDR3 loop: CASRQLGGEQYF. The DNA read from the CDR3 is TGTGCCAGCAGACAACTAGGCGGCGAG.